The 25 T cell receptor beta chains given below trace back to one sample, sequenced in a study of cytomegalovirus exposure and HLA in healthy donors. The PCR contained 60 Vbeta and 13 Jbeta primers. The protocol was immunoSEQ multiplex PCR, while the TCRdb copy is restricted to in-frame clones and leaves out a portion. This table has about 88,000 clones, 65% to 80% appearing once. The sequenced sample was PBMCs. These receptors all come from a woman younger than 35 in good health and CMV-seropositive.

This clone appeared a few times. The V gene is TRBV5-4, the J gene TRBJ2-5, with 8 bases identical to TRBD2. The CDR3 runs 14 residues. With 2 bases clipped from V and 2 bases from J, the junction kept 2 bases outside the gene matches. CDR1 is SGHNT, CDR2 YYREEE, per germline (reference sequence). This CDR3 is CASSFSGVQETQYF. DNA for the CDR3: TGTGCCAGCAGCTTTAGCGGGGTTCAAGAGACCCAGTACTTC.

This clone was observed once. The J gene is TRBJ2-5, the V gene TRBV27, with TRBD1 as a possible D gene (5 bases). The CDR3 covers 14 residues. Per the germline V gene, CDR1 is MNHEY and CDR2 is SMNVEV (reference sequence). The V end was cut by 4 bases, the J end by 2 bases, with 11 bases between. The CDR3: CASSSHRSQETQYF. CDR3 sequence (DNA): TGTGCCAGCAGTTCCCACAGGTCTCAAGAGACCCAGTACTTC.

J is TRBJ1-3 and V is TRBV19; 7 bases agree with TRBD1. Trimming removed 6 bases from V and 9 bases from J; junction bases left unmatched: 11. Per germline, CDR1 LNHDA and CDR2 SQIVND (reference sequence). The CDR3 has 14 residues. CDR3 coding DNA: TGTGCCAGTAGGGACAGGCCTGGAGGAGGCACCATATATTTT. This translates into CASRDRPGGGTIYF.

There are a few counts of this clone. The gene calls are TRBV5-5 and TRBJ2-2; 7 nucleotides match TRBD2. This CDR3 contains 16 residues. In germline, CDR1 is SGHKS, CDR2 YYEKEE (reference sequence). The junction had 6 bases not matched to a gene; V was cut back by 2 bases and J by 2 bases. CDR3 nucleotide sequence: TGTGCCAGCAGCTTTGGGCTAGCGGTAAACACCGGGGAGCTGTTTTTT. It encodes CASSFGLAVNTGELFF.

The table lists this clone with a count of one. The chain recombines TRBV15 with TRBJ2-6; the D gene is possibly TRBD2 (6 bases). The CDR3 spans 20 residues. From germline, CDR1 is LNHNV and CDR2 YYDKDF (reference sequence). V gave up 2 bases and J gave up 2 bases, with 22 bases separating them. As DNA, the CDR3 is TGTGCCACCAGCAGATCCTTTGCGAAGGGCGGGATCACTGGGGCCAACGTCCTGACTTTC. Translating gives CATSRSFAKGGITGANVLTF.

V is TRBV5-6 and J is TRBJ1-1, with D unresolved. Germline CDR1 and CDR2: SGHDT and YYEEEE. The CDR3 runs to 14 residues. V was cut by 4 bases and J by 4 bases, with 14 bases left in between. CDR3 nucleotide sequence: TGTGCCAGCAGCCCCGAGTTTCGGTTCACTGAAGCTTTCTTT. It encodes CASSPEFRFTEAFF. The full variable domain, in which reference TRBV5-6 and TRBJ1-1 provide the parts outside the CDR3, is DAGVTQSPTHLIKTRGQQVTLRCSPKSGHDTVSWYQQALGQGPQFIFQYYEEEERQRGNFPDRFSGHQFPNYSSELNVNALLLGDSALYLCASSPEFRFTEAFFGQGTRLTVV.

CDR3 sequence reads: CASSQGPGGAVTEAFF. CDR3 in DNA: TGCGCCAGCAGCCAAGGGCCAGGGGGCGCGGTCACTGAAGCTTTCTTT. V and J are TRBV4-1 and TRBJ1-1; 8 nucleotides align to TRBD1. V lost 1 base and J lost 4; bases outside the gene matches: 8. Germline CDR1 and CDR2: MGHRA and YSYEKL. This CDR3 has 16 amino acids.

The rearrangement joins TRBV12-5 to TRBJ1-6; perhaps TRBD1 as D (6 bases). This CDR3 has 15 residues. The V gene lost 5 bases and the J gene lost 3 bases, with 11 bases spanning the gap. CDR1 is LGHNT and CDR2 is FRNRAP in the germline V gene. The CDR3 DNA is TGTGCTAGTGGTCCCACAGGGAACTATAATTCACCCCTCCACTTT. Its translation is CASGPTGNYNSPLHF.

The rearrangement joins TRBV7-8 to TRBJ2-7, with D uncertain. Germline-derived CDR1 and CDR2 are SGHVS and FQNEAQ. V lost 0 bases and J lost 4, with 10 bases in between. This CDR3 region has 14 residues. CDR3 region: CASSLAPSFYEQYF. In DNA form, the CDR3 reads TGTGCCAGCAGCTTAGCCCCCAGTTTTTACGAGCAGTACTTC.

The chain joins TRBV18 to TRBJ1-4; possibly TRBD1 for D (6 bases). The V gene lost 2 bases and the J gene lost 1 base, with 8 bases spanning the gap. Germline loops: CDR1 KGHSH, CDR2 LQKENI. The CDR3 runs 15 residues. The CDR3 loop reads CASSPEGQTNEKLFF. For the CDR3, the DNA is TGTGCCAGCTCACCAGAGGGACAAACTAATGAAAAACTGTTTTTT.

The chain combines TRBV5-4 with TRBJ2-3; 9 bases are a match to TRBD2. V lost 4 bases to trimming and J lost 0 bases; unmatched junction nucleotides: 3. CDR3 length equals 15 residues. The germline gives CDR1 SGHNT, CDR2 YYREEE (reference sequence). CDR3 nucleotide sequence: TGTGCCAGCAGCAAAACTAGCGGGAGCACAGATACGCAGTATTTT. This encodes CASSKTSGSTDTQYF.

The rearrangement joins TRBV5-1 to TRBJ2-7; 12 nucleotides match TRBD2. CDR3 length: 15 residues. The germline V gene encodes CDR1 SGHRS and CDR2 YFSETQ. Trimming took 1 base from V and 1 from J; bases not matched to a gene: 0. CDR3 residues: CASSLTSGGSYEQYF. CDR3 DNA sequence: TGCGCCAGCAGCTTGACTAGCGGGGGGTCCTACGAGCAGTACTTC.

This sequence joins TRBV5-8 and TRBJ1-1; 9 bases are shared with TRBD1. CDR3 size: 17 residues. The V gene end was trimmed by 4 bases and the J gene end by 0 bases; junction bases not matched to a gene: 10. Germline V gene lookup returns CDR1 SGHTS and CDR2 YDEGEE. CDR3 residues: CASSTSGTGRMNTEAFF. The CDR3 nucleotides are TGTGCCAGCAGCACCTCCGGGACAGGGAGGATGAACACTGAAGCTTTCTTT.

V is TRBV6-5 and J is TRBJ2-7; D not certain. The V end lost 5 bases, the J end lost 6 bases, and 11 bases lay between the germline ends. The CDR3 contains 12 residues. Germline V CDR1 and CDR2: MNHEY, SVGAGI. CDR3: CASSEWPREQYF. In nucleotides, the CDR3 is TGTGCCAGCAGTGAATGGCCCCGCGAGCAGTACTTC.

This chain uses TRBV4-3 with TRBJ2-2, with 8 bases that match TRBD2. The CDR3 extends over 15 amino acids. V trimming: 3 bases; J trimming: 6 bases; junction bases outside the gene matches: 6. Germline V lookup: CDR1 LGHNA, CDR2 YSLEER. CDR3 in DNA: TGCGCCAGCAGCCACGGGGGGGGTTCGGCCGGGGAGCTGTTTTTT. Encoded protein: CASSHGGGSAGELFF.

Here the CDR3 reads CASSPHITQGASYGYTF. CDR3 nucleotides: TGTGCCAGCAGCCCACATATTACGCAGGGGGCGAGCTATGGCTACACCTTC. The chain is built from TRBV9 and TRBJ1-2, with 8 positions matching TRBD1. Germline V CDR1 and CDR2: SGDLS, YYNGEE. This CDR3 is 17 amino acids long. Trimming removed 4 bases from V and 4 bases from J; junction bases left unmatched: 15. The full variable domain, completed using reference TRBV9 and TRBJ1-2, is DSGVTQTPKHLITATGQRVTLRCSPRSGDLSVYWYQQSLDQGLQFLIQYYNGEERAKGNILERFSAQQFPDLHSELNLSSLELGDSALYFCASSPHITQGASYGYTFGSGTRLTVV.

V and J are TRBV6-1 and TRBJ1-3, with D perhaps TRBD1 (6 bases). Germline V gene data show CDR1 as MNHNS and CDR2 as SASEGT. The V gene lost 6 bases and the J gene lost 0 bases, with 12 bases spanning the gap. CDR3 length: 15 amino acids. The CDR3 reads CASSRTESSGNTIYF. Here the CDR3 DNA reads TGTGCCAGCAGCAGGACAGAGAGCTCTGGAAACACCATATATTTT.

The chain joins TRBV10-3 to TRBJ2-1; 10 bases map to TRBD2. In germline, CDR1 is ENHRY, CDR2 SYGVKD. V was pared by 1 base and J by 7 bases, with 7 bases of the junction left unmatched. CDR3 size: 16 residues. CDR3 in DNA: TGTGCCATCAGTGAGTACCAGCGGGAGGGAGGGAATGAGCAGTTCTTC. Its protein is CAISEYQREGGNEQFF.

This clone has a single count. This chain uses TRBV28 with TRBJ1-3, with D possibly being TRBD1 (6 bases). Looked up from germline, CDR1 is MDHEN and CDR2 is SYDVKM. Trimming removed 6 bases from V and 3 bases from J, with 18 bases in between. The CDR3 runs 16 residues. As DNA, the CDR3 is TGTGCCAGCAGCGCCACAGGGAGCGGTGTTGGAAACACCATATATTTT. It specifies CASSATGSGVGNTIYF.

The chain links TRBV19 to TRBJ2-7, with a possible D match to TRBD1 (7 bases). The V and J ends lost 3 bases and 8 bases respectively, with 14 bases between them. In germline, CDR1 is LNHDA, CDR2 SQIVND (reference sequence). This CDR3 region has 13 residues. DNA for the CDR3: TGTGCCAGTAGTATGGGGCAGGGGGGACAGCAGTACTTC. It yields the protein CASSMGQGGQQYF.

This clone has a handful of counts. The gene calls are TRBV27 and TRBJ2-6, with D tentatively TRBD1 (6 bases). Germline CDR1 MNHEY, CDR2 SMNVEV (reference sequence). The CDR3 totals 17 residues. Between the trimmed V and J ends, which lost 5 bases and 0 bases, there was a span of 14 bases. Here the CDR3 reads CASSPQTGISGANVLTF. The CDR3 DNA reads as TGTGCCAGCAGTCCTCAAACAGGGATCTCTGGGGCCAACGTCCTGACTTTC.

This clone came up many times. This sequence joins TRBV6-6 and TRBJ2-2; D is unresolved. From germline, CDR1 is MNHNY and CDR2 SVGAGI (reference sequence). Trimming removed 0 bases at V and 8 bases at J, with 7 bases between. CDR3 length: 13 amino acids. The DNA for the CDR3 is TGTGCCAGCAGTTACTCGACTCCGGGGGAGCTGTTTTTT. Encoded protein: CASSYSTPGELFF.

The CDR3 region has the DNA TGTGCCAGCAGCTTAGGCCCCGACAGGTGGACGCAGCCCCAGCATTTT. Translated, it gives CASSLGPDRWTQPQHF. V usage is TRBV11-2 and J usage is TRBJ1-5, with D perhaps matching TRBD1 (6 bases). Germline loops: CDR1 SGHAT, CDR2 FQNNGV. The V end was cut by 1 base, the J end by 7 bases, with 17 bases between. The CDR3 runs to 16 residues.

The table lists this clone with a count of one. This chain links TRBV5-1 with TRBJ2-5, with 8 bases fitting TRBD1. The germline gives CDR1 SGHRS, CDR2 YFSETQ. The CDR3 loop spans 14 amino acids. With 7 bases clipped from V and 0 bases from J, the junction kept 5 bases outside the gene matches. The CDR3: CASRRQGYQETQYF. In nucleotides, the CDR3 is TGCGCCAGCCGACGACAGGGGTACCAAGAGACCCAGTACTTC.

V usage is TRBV6-5 and J usage is TRBJ2-7; D is possibly TRBD1 (6 bases). With 1 base removed from V and 2 bases from J, the gap between germline ends came to 9 bases. The CDR3 sequence is 14 residues long. Germline-derived CDR1 and CDR2 are MNHEY and SVGAGI. CDR3 nucleotide sequence: TGTGCCAGCAGTTACTTCGACAGGCCCTACGAGCAGTACTTC. As protein: CASSYFDRPYEQYF.